Following are 6 T cell receptor beta chains from one sample sequenced in a study of Ad26.COV2.S vaccination and SARS-CoV-2 variants. TCRdb keeps only in-frame clones here, not all; method: immunoSEQ multiplex PCR. The table lists fewer than 500,000 clones, around nine tenths of them singletons. The sample's treatment: some 20 received Ad26.COV2.S at low or high dose, single or two shots; five or six received placebo; per-sample allocation not given. It was on day 63 after the first vaccine or placebo injection that samples were taken. Source: peripheral blood, taken in a trial of Ad26.COV2.S vaccine versus placebo. The receptors originated from a person aged 18-60 years who received the Ad26.COV2.S COVID-19 vaccine or a placebo.

The gene calls are TRBV18 and TRBJ1-1, with D tentatively TRBD1 (5 bases). The CDR3 totals 15 residues. CDR1 is KGHSH and CDR2 is LQKENI in the germline V gene. V lost 6 bases, J lost 0 bases, and 14 bases lay in between. The CDR3 bases are TGTGCCAGCTCCCCGTTCGAGGGGCTGAACACTGAAGCTTTCTTT. This codes for CASSPFEGLNTEAFF.

V is TRBV4-1 and J is TRBJ2-1; 13 bases line up with TRBD2. Germline CDR1 MGHRA, CDR2 YSYEKL. The CDR3 is made up of 16 amino acids. The V and J ends lost 4 bases and 6 bases, in that order; junction bases with no gene match: 6. CDR3 in amino acids: CASSRLGLAGSNEQFF. The CDR3 nucleotides read TGCGCCAGCAGCCGCCTGGGACTAGCGGGGTCCAATGAGCAGTTCTTC.

This chain connects TRBV6-2 or TRBV6-3 to TRBJ2-1; D not resolved. Trimming removed 1 base at V and 5 bases at J, with 3 bases between. The germline gives CDR1 MNHEY, CDR2 SVGEGT. CDR3 size: 12 residues. The CDR3 loop is CASSYWHNEQFF. The CDR3 DNA sequence: TGTGCCAGCAGTTACTGGCACAATGAGCAGTTCTTC.

The chain couples TRBV4-2 to TRBJ1-3; a possible D gene is TRBD1 (6 bases). The V end lost 0 bases, the J end lost 4 bases, and 13 bases lay between the germline ends. The CDR3 sequence is 16 residues long. From germline, CDR1 is LGHNA and CDR2 YNFKEQ. CDR3 protein: CASSQDVGARGNTIYF. The DNA of the CDR3 is TGTGCCAGCAGCCAAGATGTGGGGGCGCGGGGAAACACCATATATTTT.

The J gene is TRBJ1-3, the V gene TRBV28, with D uncertain. Deletions cut 3 bases from V and 0 bases from J, with 12 bases between. Per germline, CDR1 MDHEN and CDR2 SYDVKM. The CDR3 covers 16 residues. CDR3 in DNA: TGTGCCAGCAGTTTTAGCTTAGGCAACTCTGGAAACACCATATATTTT. Residues: CASSFSLGNSGNTIYF.

The V gene is TRBV6-2 or TRBV6-3, the J gene TRBJ2-1; 7 bases match TRBD2. V shed 5 bases and J 5 bases; nucleotides not matched to a gene: 9. Germline-derived CDR1 and CDR2 are MNHEY and SVGEGT. This CDR3 region has 15 residues. CDR3 DNA sequence: TGTGCCAGCAGTCAATTCGGACTAGTCAACAATGAGCAGTTCTTC. It yields the protein CASSQFGLVNNEQFF.